This T cell receptor beta chain was observed in a study of CD8+ T cells in alopecia areata. Looking at the study overall: Percent affected scalp area, the SALT score, rated treated patients' severity.

In the case of this clone: Its target is not known.

The sample's treatment: oral pan-JAK inhibitor, 5-10 mg twice daily. cDNA prepared by RNA extraction and subsequent reverse transcription served as the template for sequencing. Profiled with immunoSEQ multiplex PCR; TCRdb holds only in-frame clones, not every one. Among some 170,000 clones listed, roughly 60% were seen once. Study conclusions and caveats: Whereas mice showed it more clearly, TCR sharing across patients was murkier, possibly because of HLA. Relative to normal scalp, lesional scalp, especially alopecia totalis/universalis, showed higher clonality. For patients receiving tofacitinib, scalp clonality and expanded CD8+ clones among the top 100 significantly decreased.

This TCR derives from a human donor with alopecia areata. Sequenced material: CD4+ T cells sorted from blood, taken at approximately week 60, from a patient treated with tofacitinib.

CDR3 nucleotide sequence: TGTGCCAGCAGTGCGACAGGGCTCTACGAGCAGTACTTC. Translation gives CASSATGLYEQYF. The chain is built from TRBV25-1 and TRBJ2-7; 7 bases are shared with TRBD1. Germline V gene lookup returns CDR1 MGHDK and CDR2 SYGVNS. The CDR3 has 13 amino acids. With 4 bases clipped from V and 3 bases from J, the junction kept 3 bases outside the gene matches.